This T cell receptor (beta chain) was documented in a study of radiotherapy plus CTLA-4 blockade in lung cancer. With regard to this clone: Antigen specificity is unknown.

General study results and limits: The study found tumor-derived TCR clones expanded in blood after radiotherapy plus ipilimumab. Dynamics of early blood T cell clones, together with interferon-beta, were reportedly the best predictors of response.

Patients had chemo-refractory metastatic non-small-cell lung cancer and received focal radiation plus CTLA-4 blockade that used ipilimumab. The CDR3 has 17 amino acids. The J segment lost 4 bases and the V segment lost 3 bases, leaving 5 bases of the junction unmatched. Germline loops: CDR1 KGHSH, CDR2 LQKENI. TCRdb's table, derived via immunoSEQ multiplex PCR, lists solely in-frame clones and lacks some. The data contain about 97,000 clones, 65% to 80% of them singletons. Specimen: peripheral blood, collected from a patient treated with radiotherapy plus ipilimumab. The V gene is TRBV18, the J gene TRBJ2-3, with 15 bases lining up with TRBD2. The receptor was isolated from a human donor with non-small cell lung cancer who had a partial response to radiotherapy plus ipilimumab. Some clones in this sample may be carry-over from other donors' samples. CDR3 protein: CASSPSRTSGGADTQYF. The CDR3 bases are TGTGCCAGCTCACCGAGTCGGACTAGCGGGGGGGCAGATACGCAGTATTTT.